The next 2 T cell receptor beta chains were all read from a single sample in a study of cytomegalovirus exposure and HLA in healthy donors. Only in-frame clones appear in the TCRdb table, and some are missing; sequencing was by immunoSEQ multiplex PCR. The repertoire has 190,000 or so clones, 80% to 85% of them found once; the top ten carry 2.5% to 3%. The sample comprised PBMCs. These receptors originate from a woman younger than 35 in good health and CMV-seropositive.

The chain combines TRBV29-1 with TRBJ1-1; a weak D match, TRBD1 (5 bases). Trimming took off 0 bases at V and 7 bases at J, with 15 bases between the two ends. Germline CDR1 is SQVTM and CDR2 is ANQGSEA. This CDR3 is built from 14 residues. In DNA form, the CDR3 reads TGCAGCGTTGAAGACCCCTGGGGCCCCGGTGAAGCTTTCTTT. Protein: CSVEDPWGPGEAFF.

The chain carries TRBV29-1 and TRBJ1-1; 10 bases map to TRBD1. This CDR3 contains 14 residues. Germline V CDR1 and CDR2: SQVTM, ANQGSEA. The junction had 6 bases not matched to a gene; V was cut back by 6 bases and J by 2 bases. The CDR3: CSVRDRGSNTEAFF. In DNA form, the CDR3 reads TGCAGCGTCAGGGACAGGGGATCTAACACTGAAGCTTTCTTT. Full variable domain (missing parts from reference TRBV29-1 and TRBJ1-1): SAVISQKPSRDICQRGTSLTIQCQVDSQVTMMFWYRQQPGQSLTLIATANQGSEATYESGFVIDKFPISRPNLTFSTLTVSNMSPEDSSIYLCSVRDRGSNTEAFFGQGTRLTVV.